This T cell receptor beta chain appears in the sequencing data of a study of cytomegalovirus exposure and HLA in healthy donors. Points on this clone: Its target is not known.

The CDR3 loop spans 15 amino acids. CDR1 is SGHTA and CDR2 is FQGNSA in the germline V gene. 60 Vbeta and 13 Jbeta primers were used in PCR. Clones were sequenced by immunoSEQ multiplex PCR, and TCRdb holds only the in-frame ones, with some missing. The data hold 150,000 to 200,000 clones, with around 68% observed a single time. Study-wide points: Relative to equally common others, HLA-associated TCR beta chains showed greater clonal expansion in a later analysis. Rarity marked most TCR sequences, yet some public TCRs occurred in many donors. Association of a missense DCLRE1C variant with TCR beta V- and J-gene trimming was reported in a later analysis. TCR beta sequences numbering roughly 18,000 were associated with HLA alleles at 0.05 false discovery rate in a later analysis.

The sequence came from a man aged 40-49 years in good health and CMV-seronegative. Sequences were obtained from PBMCs. V usage is TRBV7-2 and J usage is TRBJ2-5; 7 nucleotides line up with TRBD2. The closer fit of TRBJ2-7 to the DNA end suggests the J call may be wrong. The CDR3 protein is CASSFRLAVSYEQYF. The CDR3 DNA is TGTGCCAGCAGCTTTCGACTAGCCGTCTCCTACGAGCAGTACTTC.